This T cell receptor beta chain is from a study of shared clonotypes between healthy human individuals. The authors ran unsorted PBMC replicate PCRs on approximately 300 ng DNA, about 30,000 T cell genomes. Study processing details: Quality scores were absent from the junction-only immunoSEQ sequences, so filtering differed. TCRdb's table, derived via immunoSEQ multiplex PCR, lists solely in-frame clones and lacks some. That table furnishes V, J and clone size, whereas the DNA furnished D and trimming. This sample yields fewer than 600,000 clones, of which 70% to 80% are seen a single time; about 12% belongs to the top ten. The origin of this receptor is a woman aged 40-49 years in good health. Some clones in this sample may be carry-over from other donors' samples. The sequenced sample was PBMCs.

CDR3 coding DNA: TGCGCCAGCAGGGAGACAGAGAACACCGGGGAGCTGTTTTTT. As protein: CASRETENTGELFF. This chain uses TRBV10-1 with TRBJ2-2; D is possibly TRBD1 (5 bases). The CDR3 consists of 14 residues. Trimming shortened V by 6 bases and J by 1 base, and 9 bases separated the two germline ends. Germline CDR1 WNHNN, CDR2 SYGVQD (reference sequence).